These 20 T cell receptor beta chains came from one sample sequenced in a study of T cells after yellow fever vaccination. TCRdb independently ran MiXCR on the 5' RACE reads; one entry per CDR3 protein. The sample carries 250,000 or so distinct CDR3 sequences, 6.9% recorded once. Sequenced material: CD4+ T cells sorted from PBMCs, taken 15 days after the yellow fever booster vaccination. The source is a man younger than 40 who received the YFV17D yellow fever vaccine.

V gene TRBV7-8 combines with J gene TRBJ2-7; D is perhaps TRBD1 (5 bases). V lost 5 bases, J lost 2 bases, and 16 bases lay in between. Germline-derived CDR1 and CDR2 are SGHVS and FQNEAQ. CDR3 length: 15 amino acids. This CDR3 is CASSPGLGFPYEQYF. The CDR3 bases are TGTGCCAGCAGCCCAGGGTTAGGATTTCCCTACGAGCAGTACTTC.

The genes are TRBV6-5 and TRBJ2-7; 7 bases are a match to TRBD2. Germline CDR1 reads MNHEY; CDR2 reads SVGAGI. This CDR3 is built from 18 residues. Germline trimming cut 0 bases from V and 6 bases from J; bases unmatched to any gene: 17. This CDR3 reads CASSYSFQRGGPSAEQYF. The CDR3 region has the DNA TGTGCCAGCAGTTACTCGTTTCAGCGGGGCGGGCCGTCGGCCGAGCAGTACTTC.

This clonotype was detected many times. The CDR3 nucleotides read TGCAGTGCTACGGCGTGGGAAAAACTGTTTTTT. It encodes CSATAWEKLFF. The V gene is TRBV20-1, the J gene TRBJ1-4; no firm D call. The CDR3 totals 11 residues. CDR1 and CDR2 from the germline V gene are DFQATT and SNEGSKA (reference sequence). Trimming pared 4 bases from V and 8 bases from J, leaving 8 bases between.

This sequence joins TRBV12-3 or TRBV12-4 and TRBJ2-2, with TRBD1 identical over 7 bases. The CDR3 covers 15 residues. V dropped 7 bases and J dropped 7; count of bases not matched to a gene: 12. CDR3 protein: CASITDRAYSGELFF. In DNA form, the CDR3 reads TGTGCCAGCATCACCGACAGGGCTTATAGCGGGGAGCTGTTTTTT.

This clonotype was seen repeatedly, ten times or more. This chain uses TRBV12-3 or TRBV12-4 with TRBJ2-5; D is ambiguous. Trimming removed 3 bases from V and 1 base from J, with 6 bases in between. CDR3 length: 13 amino acids. The CDR3 region has the DNA TGTGCCAGCAGTTTCGCAGGCCAAGAGACCCAGTACTTC. Its translation: CASSFAGQETQYF.

This clonotype was detected only a few times. The gene calls are TRBV9 and TRBJ2-7; TRBD2 agrees at 7 bases. Germline-derived CDR1 and CDR2 are SGDLS and YYNGEE. J was trimmed by 5 bases and V by 2 bases; bases with no gene match: 16. CDR3 size: 17 residues. CDR3 sequence (DNA): TGTGCCAGCAGCGTCGAGGCTAGCGGATCTCAGACCCACGAGCAGTACTTC. Amino acid sequence: CASSVEASGSQTHEQYF.

The genes are TRBV5-1 and TRBJ2-7; no clear D gene. CDR1 and CDR2 from the germline V gene are SGHRS and YFSETQ. The length of the CDR3 is 8 residues. Trimming removed 6 bases at V and 12 bases at J, with 7 bases between. The CDR3 loop is CASTPRYF. CDR3 sequence (DNA): TGCGCCAGCACCCCGCGGTACTTC.

This clonotype appeared a few times. V gene TRBV6-1 combines with J gene TRBJ2-3, with TRBD1 identical over 8 bases. V trimming: 5 bases; J trimming: 3 bases; junction bases outside the gene matches: 7. This CDR3 comprises 15 residues. The germline gives CDR1 MNHNS, CDR2 SASEGT. DNA for the CDR3: TGTGCCAGCAGTCGACAGGGGCATCCAACAGATACGCAGTATTTT. Its protein is CASSRQGHPTDTQYF.

This clonotype was picked up a small number of times. The genes are TRBV5-6 and TRBJ1-3; D not resolved. Germline V lookup: CDR1 SGHDT, CDR2 YYEEEE. The length of the CDR3 is 12 residues. Trimming stripped 3 bases from V and 5 bases from J, with 6 bases between. Here the CDR3 DNA reads TGTGCCAGCAGCTCGAACAGAAACACCATATATTTT. It specifies CASSSNRNTIYF.

This clonotype came up a few times. This chain joins TRBV9 and TRBJ2-7; D possibly corresponds to TRBD2 (7 bases). The germline gives CDR1 SGDLS, CDR2 YYNGEE. CDR3 length: 14 residues. Between the trimmed V and J ends, which lost 0 bases and 6 bases, there was a span of 13 bases. As DNA, the CDR3 is TGTGCCAGCAGCGTAGGTCAGGGAGGGGGCGAGCAGTACTTC. As protein: CASSVGQGGGEQYF.

This clonotype was counted between two and nine times. The CDR3 region has the DNA TGTGCCAGCAGACGAGCGGGATCTGCCTACGAGCAGTACTTC. It is translated as CASRRAGSAYEQYF. The V gene is TRBV5-4, the J gene TRBJ2-7, with TRBD2 matching over 7 bases. The junction had 7 bases not matched to a gene; V was cut back by 5 bases and J by 2 bases. CDR1 and CDR2 (germline): SGHNT, YYREEE (reference sequence). CDR3 size: 14 residues.

For this clonotype: It is likely a read error, because the conserved phenylalanine at the end of the CDR3 is missing. The rearrangement links TRBV20-1 to TRBJ1-6; D remains unclear. This CDR3 region has 14 residues. Germline values: CDR1 DFQATT, CDR2 SNEGSKA (reference sequence). V lost 1 base to trimming and J lost 7 bases, with 11 bases between them. CDR3 residues: CSARAEQLNSPLHY. The CDR3 region has the DNA TGCAGTGCTAGAGCGGAACAGCTCAATTCACCCCTCCACTAT.

This clonotype was picked up many times. The V and J genes are TRBV20-1 and TRBJ2-5; 7 bases match TRBD1. There are 13 residues in the CDR3. The germline V gene has CDR1 DFQATT and CDR2 SNEGSKA (reference sequence). Trimming cost V 6 bases and J 0 bases; bases outside gene matches: 4. CDR3: CSARTGYQETQYF. The CDR3 DNA is TGCAGTGCCAGGACAGGCTACCAAGAGACCCAGTACTTC.

V and J are TRBV6-1 and TRBJ2-3, with a possible D match to TRBD2 (5 bases). Germline values: CDR1 MNHNS, CDR2 SASEGT. V dropped 7 bases and J dropped 0 bases, with 14 bases sitting between them. The CDR3 loop spans 15 amino acids. CDR3 DNA sequence: TGTGCCAGCAATAAAAGGAGCGGCAGCACAGATACGCAGTATTTT. Protein sequence: CASNKRSGSTDTQYF.

The rearrangement links TRBV7-8 to TRBJ2-4; 12 positions agree with TRBD2. Unmatched junction bases numbered 3, after V lost 1 base and J lost 5 bases. The CDR3 has 16 residues. In germline, CDR1 is SGHVS, CDR2 FQNEAQ. CDR3 DNA sequence: TGTGCCAGCAGCTTAGAGGCTAGCGGGAGGGAAAACATTCAGTACTTC. This translates into CASSLEASGRENIQYF.

This clonotype appeared a few times. This chain joins TRBV29-1 and TRBJ2-1, with D unresolved. The ends were cut back, 4 bases at V and 9 bases at J, with 10 bases in the middle. CDR1 is SQVTM, CDR2 ANQGSEA, per germline. The CDR3 consists of 11 residues. CDR3 bases: TGCAGCGTTGTAGCATGGGTTGAGCAGTTCTTC. It is translated as CSVVAWVEQFF.

This clonotype was counted between two and nine times. The rearrangement joins TRBV18 to TRBJ2-5, with 11 bases identical to TRBD1. CDR3 size: 15 residues. J gave up 5 bases and V 6 bases, and 8 bases lay outside the gene matches. In germline, CDR1 is KGHSH, CDR2 LQKENI. The CDR3 reads CASSRTGGFDETQYF. The CDR3 nucleotides read TGTGCCAGCTCCCGGACAGGGGGCTTTGACGAGACCCAGTACTTC.

The genes are TRBV7-3 and TRBJ2-7; 8 bases agree with TRBD1. Per the germline V gene, CDR1 is SGHTA and CDR2 is FQGTGA. Trimming at V came to 6 bases and at J to 5 bases, leaving 12 bases not matched to a gene. The CDR3 contains 15 residues. As DNA, the CDR3 is TGTGCCAGCAGTGGTTACCGGACAGGGAGCGACGAGCAGTACTTC. It codes for CASSGYRTGSDEQYF.

This clonotype was recorded many times. The J gene is TRBJ2-3, the V gene TRBV20-1; D gene ambiguous. Trimming took off 5 bases at V and 1 base at J, with 7 bases between the two ends. Germline values: CDR1 DFQATT, CDR2 SNEGSKA (reference sequence). The CDR3 loop spans 12 amino acids. CDR3 bases: TGCAGTGCTGGATCCGGCACAGATACGCAGTATTTT. Amino acid sequence: CSAGSGTDTQYF.

This clonotype was counted a few times. This rearrangement joins TRBV4-1 to TRBJ1-2; no reliable D call. The germline V gene encodes CDR1 MGHRA and CDR2 YSYEKL. The CDR3 loop spans 14 amino acids. Trimming took 1 base from V and 7 from J, leaving 13 bases between them. The CDR3 nucleotides read TGCGCCAGCAGCCAAGTGGGAGGGTTTTCTGGCTACACCTTC. Its protein product is CASSQVGGFSGYTF.